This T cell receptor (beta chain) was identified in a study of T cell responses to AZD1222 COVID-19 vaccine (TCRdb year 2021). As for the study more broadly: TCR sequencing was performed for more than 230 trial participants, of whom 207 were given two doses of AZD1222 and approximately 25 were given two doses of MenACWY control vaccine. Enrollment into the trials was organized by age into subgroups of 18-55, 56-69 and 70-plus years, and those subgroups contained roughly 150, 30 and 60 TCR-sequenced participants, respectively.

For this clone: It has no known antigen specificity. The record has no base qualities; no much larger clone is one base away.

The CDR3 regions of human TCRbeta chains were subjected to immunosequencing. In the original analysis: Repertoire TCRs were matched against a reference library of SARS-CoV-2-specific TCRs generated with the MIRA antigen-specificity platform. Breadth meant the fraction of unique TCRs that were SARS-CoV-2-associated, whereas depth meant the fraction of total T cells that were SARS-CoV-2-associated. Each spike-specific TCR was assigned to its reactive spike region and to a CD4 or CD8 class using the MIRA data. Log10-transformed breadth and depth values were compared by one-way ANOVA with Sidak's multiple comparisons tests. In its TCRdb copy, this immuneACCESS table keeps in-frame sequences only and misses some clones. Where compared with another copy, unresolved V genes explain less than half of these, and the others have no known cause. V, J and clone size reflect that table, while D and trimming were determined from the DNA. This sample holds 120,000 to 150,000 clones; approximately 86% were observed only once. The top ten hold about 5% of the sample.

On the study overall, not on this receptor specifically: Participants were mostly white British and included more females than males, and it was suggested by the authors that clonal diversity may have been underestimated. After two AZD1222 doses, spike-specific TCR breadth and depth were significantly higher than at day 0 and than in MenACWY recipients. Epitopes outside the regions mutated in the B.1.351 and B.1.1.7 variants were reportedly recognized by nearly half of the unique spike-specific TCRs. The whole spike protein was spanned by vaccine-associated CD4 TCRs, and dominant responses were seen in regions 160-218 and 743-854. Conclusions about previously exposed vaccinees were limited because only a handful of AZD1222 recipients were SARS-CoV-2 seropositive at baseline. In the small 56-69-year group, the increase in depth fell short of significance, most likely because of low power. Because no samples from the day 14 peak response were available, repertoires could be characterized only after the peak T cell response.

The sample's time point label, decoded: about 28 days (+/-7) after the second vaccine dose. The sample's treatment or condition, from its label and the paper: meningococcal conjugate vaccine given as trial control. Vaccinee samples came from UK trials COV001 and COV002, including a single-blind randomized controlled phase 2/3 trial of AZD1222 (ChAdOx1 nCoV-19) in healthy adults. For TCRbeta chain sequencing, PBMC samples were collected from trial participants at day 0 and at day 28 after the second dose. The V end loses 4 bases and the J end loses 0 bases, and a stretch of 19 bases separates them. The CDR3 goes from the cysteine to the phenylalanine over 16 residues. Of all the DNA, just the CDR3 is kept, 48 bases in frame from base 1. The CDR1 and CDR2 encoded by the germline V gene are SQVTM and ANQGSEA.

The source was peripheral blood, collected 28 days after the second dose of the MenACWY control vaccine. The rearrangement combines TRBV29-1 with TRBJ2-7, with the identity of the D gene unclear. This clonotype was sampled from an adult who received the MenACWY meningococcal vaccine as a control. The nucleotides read TGCAGCGTTGGGCTTGAGGTGGGCGGCAGCTCCTACGAGCAGTACTTC. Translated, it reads CSVGLEVGGSSYEQYF.